This TCR beta chain was recorded in a study of graft-versus-host responses after intestinal transplantation. Study context: Every recipient had anti-thymocyte globulin induction and around 3 years of tacrolimus plus steroids.

Clones were sequenced by immunoSEQ multiplex PCR, and TCRdb holds only the in-frame ones, with some missing. The repertoire has 5,500 to 8,000 clones, approximately 24% of them found once; the top ten carry more than 4.5%. CDR1 SGHAT and CDR2 FQDESV come from the germline V gene (reference sequence). This CDR3 contains 13 residues. Trimming stripped 5 bases from V and 2 bases from J, with 9 bases between. The receptor comes from a human patient who received an intestinal transplant. The chain combines TRBV11-1 with TRBJ1-2; the D is unclear. Sequencing used alloreactive CD4+ T cells from a mixed lymphocyte reaction culture, obtained before intestinal transplant. Regarding subset: CFSE-low proliferating T cells sorted from approximately 6-day pre-transplant mixed lymphocyte reaction (GvH or HvG direction). The CDR3 sequence is CASSPQENYGYTF. The CDR3 nucleotides read TGTGCCAGCAGCCCGCAGGAGAACTATGGCTACACCTTC.